The 7 T cell receptor gamma chains listed next were all sequenced from one sample in a study of gammadelta T cells in human blood. TCRdb re-called the RT-PCR reads via CATT. Among about 240 gamma-chain clones listed, around 5% were seen once. Sequencing used Vgamma9Vdelta2 gamma-delta T cells from infant blood. The receptors here all came from a human donor.

Regarding this clone: TCRdb attributes to this sequence the protein of a much larger clone, which differs from the DNA translation at residue 3; a read error is likely, and the protein displayed is translated from the DNA. This chain uses TRGV2 with TRGJ1 or TRGJ2. The germline V gene has CDR1 EGSNGY and CDR2 YDSYNSKV. The CDR3 runs to 13 residues. CDR3 bases: TGTGCCAACTGGGACGGGCTTTATTATAAGAAACTCTTT. It is translated as CANWDGLYYKKLF.

In its sample, this clone is hyperexpanded. The V call is TRGV9, the J call TRGJP. In germline, CDR1 is GITISATS, CDR2 ISYDGTV (reference sequence). The V segment lost 0 bases and the J segment 7 bases; nucleotides outside the gene matches: 3. The CDR3 contains 16 residues. The CDR3 nucleotides are TGTGCCTTGTGGGAGGTGCACGAGTTGGGCAAAAAAATCAAGGTATTT. Translating gives CALWEVHELGKKIKVF.

By sample fraction, this clone is hyperexpanded. Other DNA variants within this sample encode the same CDR3. The chain combines TRGV9 with TRGJP. The CDR3 is 16 amino acids. The junction had 1 base not matched to a gene; V was cut back by 0 bases and J by 5 bases. Germline V gene sequence: CDR1 GITISATS, CDR2 ISYDGTV (reference sequence). CDR3 in DNA: TGTGCCTTGTGGGAGGTGGAAGAGTTGGGCAAAAAAATCAAGGTATTT. Its translation is CALWEVEELGKKIKVF.

Relative to its sample, this clone is large. Other DNA sequences within the sample encode an identical CDR3. This sequence joins TRGV9 and TRGJP. V was pared by 2 bases and J by 4 bases, with 2 bases of the junction left unmatched. Germline assignment: CDR1 GITISATS and CDR2 ISYDGTV (reference sequence). This CDR3 comprises 16 residues. The CDR3 DNA reads TGTGCCTTGTGGGAGGGACAAGAGTTGGGCAAAAAAATCAAGGTATTT. Its translation is CALWEGQELGKKIKVF.

This clone qualifies as large. The chain links TRGV9 to TRGJ1 or TRGJ2. The CDR3 consists of 13 residues. Per the germline V gene, CDR1 is GITISATS and CDR2 is ISYDGTV (reference sequence). Trimming removed 0 bases from V and 7 bases from J; junction bases left unmatched: 6. The CDR3 loop reads CALWEVHPYKKLF. The CDR3 DNA sequence: TGTGCCTTGTGGGAGGTGCACCCATATAAGAAACTCTTT.

This clone was counted between two and nine times. A read error is likely here: a far larger clone is one base away. At the DNA level, this CDR3 is encoded by other sequences in the same sample as well. The V and J genes are TRGV9 and TRGJP. The CDR3 has 16 residues. Germline lookup yields CDR1 GITISATS and CDR2 ISYDGTV (reference sequence). The CDR3 region is CALWEVQELGKKIKVF. In nucleotides, the CDR3 is TGTGCCTTGTGGGAGGTGCAAGAGTTAGGCAAAAAAATCAAGGTATTT.

With regard to this clone: A far larger clone is only one base removed, so a read error is likely. Within the sample, other DNA sequences also encode this same CDR3. The V and J genes are TRGV9 and TRGJP. Per the germline V gene, CDR1 is GITISATS and CDR2 is ISYDGTV (reference sequence). The CDR3 extends over 16 amino acids. The V segment lost 1 base and the J segment 6 bases; nucleotides outside the gene matches: 3. Here the CDR3 DNA reads TGTGCCTTGTGGGAGGTTATAGAGTTGGGCAAAAAAATCAAGGTATTT. It translates to CALWEVIELGKKIKVF.